This TCR beta chain came from a study of T-cell reconstitution after alpha-beta-depleted transplantation in children. The germline gives CDR1 SGDLS, CDR2 YYNGEE. V lost 4 bases, J lost 2 bases, and 16 bases stayed unmatched. This CDR3 spans 19 amino acids. Researchers prepared the TCRbeta library using unique molecular identifiers, the study reports. TCRdb re-called the PCR reads with MiXCR, one entry per CDR3 protein. The data contain about 230,000 distinct CDR3 sequences, approximately 11% of them singletons. This clonotype was detected ten times or more. Material: PBMCs, obtained before TCRalphabeta/CD19-depleted stem cell transplant. This receptor was obtained from a child under two years old with acute myeloid leukemia, due to receive a stem cell transplant. The chain couples TRBV9 to TRBJ2-1, with 9 bases fitting TRBD2. The CDR3 region has the DNA TGTGCCAGCAGCCCTCGTAGGTTCTACGGCGGGAGGGCCTACAATGAGCAGTTCTTC. Translation gives CASSPRRFYGGRAYNEQFF.